This TCR beta chain was captured by sequencing in a study of human T cells and chemical hapten exposure. The germline V gene has CDR1 SEHNR and CDR2 FQNEAQ (reference sequence). The CDR3 runs 14 residues. V lost 3 bases and J lost 3, with 8 bases in between. Time point meaning: pre-sensitization, week 0. Treatment denoted: therapeutic diphenylcyclopropenone sensitization with weekly scalp DPC. Unique molecular identifiers were attached to individual cDNA molecules within the library. Using its own MiXCR run on the RACE reads, TCRdb lists one record per CDR3 protein. The sample has 150,000 to 200,000 distinct CDR3 sequences, around 30% seen once; the top ten hold just under 3%.

The source material was whole blood, sampled in connection with sensitization to the hapten diphenylcyclopropenone (DPC). The source of this sequence is a woman aged 30 to 39 with alopecia areata. Some clones in this sample may be carry-over from other donors' samples. This rearrangement joins TRBV7-9 to TRBJ1-4; maybe TRBD1 (6 bases). DNA of the CDR3: TGTGCCAGCAGCTTGCAGGGGTCTAATGAAAAACTGTTTTTT. This gives the protein CASSLQGSNEKLFF.